These 19 T cell receptor beta chains were all obtained from the same sample, sequenced in a study of T cell changes during pregnancy in multiple sclerosis. Clones were sequenced by immunoSEQ multiplex PCR, and TCRdb holds only the in-frame ones, with some missing. The table lists 40,000 to 50,000 clones, more than 90% of them singletons, with under 2.5% in the top ten. The sequences come from CD4+ T cells from peripheral blood mononuclear cells, collected after pregnancy. The receptors were gathered from a female donor in good health, enrolled as a control in a pregnancy study.

The chain combines TRBV4-1 with TRBJ2-7, with 7 positions matching TRBD1. V was pared by 3 bases and J by 2 bases, with 4 bases of the junction left unmatched. The germline CDR1 and CDR2 sequences are MGHRA and YSYEKL. The CDR3 is made up of 14 amino acids. The CDR3 loop is CASSHVDRAYEQYF. Here the CDR3 DNA reads TGCGCCAGCAGCCATGTCGACAGGGCCTACGAGCAGTACTTC.

The chain links TRBV18 to TRBJ2-3; TRBD2 matches at 12 bases. The CDR3 loop spans 17 amino acids. Germline V gene lookup returns CDR1 KGHSH and CDR2 LQKENI. Unmatched junction bases numbered 10, after V lost 5 bases and J lost 4 bases. The CDR3 region is CASSSRVLAGGPDTQYF. CDR3 DNA sequence: TGTGCCAGCTCATCACGGGTCCTAGCGGGAGGGCCAGATACGCAGTATTTT.

This clone turned up a few times. The chain employs TRBV5-6 and TRBJ1-1; D is uncertain. Germline lookup yields CDR1 SGHDT and CDR2 YYEEEE. V shed 5 bases and J shed 4 bases, with 21 bases lying between them. This CDR3 region has 16 residues. As DNA, the CDR3 is TGTGCCAGCAGAAGGAGGCGGGAAATGGAGATCACTGAAGCTTTCTTT. It codes for CASRRRREMEITEAFF.

V and J are TRBV30 and TRBJ2-1, with D perhaps matching TRBD1 (6 bases). CDR3 length equals 13 residues. The ends were cut back, 4 bases at V and 2 bases at J, with 9 bases in the middle. The germline CDR1 and CDR2 sequences are GTSNPN and SVGIG (reference sequence). The CDR3 nucleotides are TGTGCCTGGACCAGGGGTCCCTACAATGAGCAGTTCTTC. Translation gives CAWTRGPYNEQFF.

The chain recombines TRBV5-1 with TRBJ2-1, with TRBD1 as a possible D gene (6 bases). Trimming took 4 bases from V and 4 from J, leaving 15 bases between them. The CDR3 runs 15 residues. Per germline, CDR1 SGHRS and CDR2 YFSETQ. The CDR3 reads CASSPLQGLYNEQFF. For the CDR3, the DNA is TGCGCCAGCAGCCCTCTTCAGGGGCTTTACAATGAGCAGTTCTTC.

The chain joins TRBV4-3 to TRBJ2-3, with D possibly matching TRBD2 (6 bases). V was cut by 1 base and J by 4 bases, with 6 bases left in between. The CDR3 extends over 13 amino acids. The germline V gene encodes CDR1 LGHNA and CDR2 YSLEER. The chain's CDR3 is CASSQVAADTQYF. The DNA for the CDR3 is TGCGCCAGCAGCCAAGTAGCGGCAGATACGCAGTATTTT.

V usage is TRBV20-1 and J usage is TRBJ1-1; D call uncertain. This CDR3 spans 11 amino acids. Germline values: CDR1 DFQATT, CDR2 SNEGSKA (reference sequence). V was cut by 5 bases and J by 5 bases, with 9 bases left in between. CDR3 coding DNA: TGCAGTGCTCCTGGGGAGACTGAAGCTTTCTTT. This translates into CSAPGETEAFF.

In DNA form, the CDR3 reads TGCGCCAGCAGACTAGCGGGTTACAATGAGCAGTTCTTC. Protein product: CASRLAGYNEQFF. This chain uses TRBV10-2 with TRBJ2-1, with 9 nucleotides matching TRBD2. Germline V CDR1 and CDR2: WSHSY, SAAADI. The CDR3 loop spans 13 amino acids. The junction had 1 base not matched to a gene; V was cut back by 6 bases and J by 4 bases.

The J gene is TRBJ1-5, the V gene TRBV2; TRBD1 matches at 9 bases. Germline trimming cut 6 bases from V and 2 bases from J; bases unmatched to any gene: 5. The length of the CDR3 is 15 residues. Germline CDR1 is SNHLY and CDR2 is FYNNEI. CDR3 nucleotides: TGTGCCAGCAGGCTGGACAGGGGAGGCAATCAGCCCCAGCATTTT. The encoded protein is CASRLDRGGNQPQHF. Combining the CDR3 with reference TRBV2 and TRBJ1-5 gives the whole variable domain EPEVTQTPSHQVTQMGQEVILRCVPISNHLYFYWYRQILGQKVEFLVSFYNNEISEKSEIFDDQFSVERPDGSNFTLKIRSTKLEDSAMYFCASRLDRGGNQPQHFGDGTRLSIL.

This chain joins TRBV7-2 and TRBJ2-5, with 13 bases that match TRBD2. CDR3 length: 15 amino acids. After removal of 3 bases from V and 5 bases from J, the junction contained 3 bases not matched to a gene. Germline lookup yields CDR1 SGHTA and CDR2 FQGNSA. The CDR3 reads CASSFGLAGEETQYF. The CDR3 DNA follows: TGTGCCAGCAGCTTCGGACTAGCGGGAGAGGAGACCCAGTACTTC.

The CDR3 here is CASSLERGHNEQFF. CDR3 coding DNA: TGTGCCAGCAGCTTAGAGCGGGGACACAATGAGCAGTTCTTC. V gene TRBV7-9 combines with J gene TRBJ2-1; 7 positions agree with TRBD2. This CDR3 is built from 14 residues. J lost 5 bases, V lost 1 base, and 2 bases had no gene match. The V gene's germline CDR1 is SEHNR and CDR2 FQNEAQ (reference sequence).

V gene TRBV9 combines with J gene TRBJ2-3, with 7 bases identical to TRBD2. The trim removed 4 bases at V and 5 bases at J, leaving 7 bases unmatched. Looked up from germline, CDR1 is SGDLS and CDR2 is YYNGEE. CDR3 length equals 14 residues. The CDR3 reads CASSTGLGGDTQYF. The DNA for the CDR3 is TGTGCCAGCAGCACCGGACTAGGAGGAGATACGCAGTATTTT.

The V and J genes are TRBV6-6 and TRBJ1-2; tentative D call: TRBD1 (5 bases). V shed 5 bases and J shed 4 bases, with 11 bases lying between them. Germline V CDR1 and CDR2: MNHNY, SVGAGI (reference sequence). The CDR3 consists of 13 residues. The CDR3, as DNA: TGTGCCAGCAGTGGACAAACTTTCTATGGCTACACCTTC. Encoded protein: CASSGQTFYGYTF.

A single count supports this clone. This sequence joins TRBV4-3 and TRBJ2-3; TRBD2 matches at 9 bases. CDR1 is LGHNA and CDR2 is YSLEER in the germline V gene. The CDR3 extends over 18 amino acids. V lost 0 bases and J lost 0; bases outside the gene matches: 7. In DNA, the CDR3 is TGCGCCAGCAGCCAAGAGAGCGGGAGGTATACTAGCACAGATACGCAGTATTTT. Translation gives CASSQESGRYTSTDTQYF.

The rearrangement joins TRBV5-1 to TRBJ1-1, with TRBD1 matching over 7 bases. J was trimmed by 0 bases and V by 3 bases; bases with no gene match: 2. Germline loops: CDR1 SGHRS, CDR2 YFSETQ. CDR3 length: 14 residues. The CDR3 spells CASSWDRVNTEAFF. The CDR3 DNA reads as TGCGCCAGCAGCTGGGACAGAGTGAACACTGAAGCTTTCTTT. Based on the CDR3 plus reference TRBV5-1 and TRBJ1-1, the full variable domain is KAGVTQTPRYLIKTRGQQVTLSCSPISGHRSVSWYQQTPGQGLQFLFEYFSETQRNKGNFPGRFSGRQFSNSRSEMNVSTLELGDSALYLCASSWDRVNTEAFFGQGTRLTVV.

This chain joins TRBV28 and TRBJ2-1; TRBD2 matches 12 bases. Germline lookup yields CDR1 MDHEN and CDR2 SYDVKM. This CDR3 comprises 20 residues. V gave up 6 bases and J gave up 0 bases; unmatched junction bases: 15. CDR3 loop: CASRPHKLAGGPTSYNEQFF. CDR3 coding DNA: TGTGCCAGCAGGCCTCACAAACTAGCGGGAGGCCCTACCTCCTACAATGAGCAGTTCTTC.

The chain links TRBV28 to TRBJ1-1; D unresolved. Germline CDR1 MDHEN, CDR2 SYDVKM. Trimming took 3 bases from V and 3 from J, leaving 14 bases between them. The CDR3 runs 15 residues. DNA of the CDR3: TGTGCCAGCAGTTTGGCCACACGGGATTACACTGAAGCTTTCTTT. Translating it yields CASSLATRDYTEAFF. Full variable domain (rest looked up from reference TRBV28 and TRBJ1-1): DVKVTQSSRYLVKRTGEKVFLECVQDMDHENMFWYRQDPGLGLRLIYFSYDVKMKEKGDIPEGYSVSREKKERFSLILESASTNQTSMYLCASSLATRDYTEAFFGQGTRLTVV.

This chain links TRBV27 with TRBJ1-2, with D hard to call. The V and J ends lost 4 bases and 7 bases respectively, with 13 bases between them. The CDR3 contains 13 residues. Per germline, CDR1 MNHEY and CDR2 SMNVEV (reference sequence). CDR3 protein: CASSSTKEGGYTF. The CDR3 bases are TGTGCCAGCAGTTCGACGAAAGAGGGTGGCTACACCTTC.

V gene TRBV7-3 combines with J gene TRBJ2-5; 8 nucleotides align to TRBD1. V gave up 5 bases and J gave up 1 base; unmatched junction bases: 3. The length of the CDR3 is 14 residues. Germline V gene data show CDR1 as SGHTA and CDR2 as FQGTGA. CDR3 protein: CASSPDRAQETQYF. In DNA, the CDR3 is TGTGCCAGCAGCCCGGACAGGGCCCAAGAGACCCAGTACTTC.